This T cell receptor (beta chain) was sequenced for a study of shared clonotypes between healthy human individuals. CDR1 WNHNN and CDR2 SYGVQD come from the germline V gene (reference sequence). The CDR3 is 14 amino acids. The V end was cut by 6 bases, the J end by 4 bases, with 13 bases between. Profiling relied on immunoSEQ multiplex PCR, and the TCRdb table lists in-frame clones only, not all of them. The sample lists over a million clones; 75% were seen once. Sequenced input: memory CD4+ T cells sorted from blood. As to subset: CD45RA-negative fraction. The receptor was isolated from a man between 18 and 29 years old in good health. The genes are TRBV10-1 and TRBJ2-1, with D uncertain. In nucleotides, the CDR3 is TGCGCCAGCAGCGAGGAAACACGGTACAATGAGCAGTTCTTC. Amino acids: CASSEETRYNEQFF.